The 27 T cell receptor beta chains below all came from one sample that was sequenced in a study of blood T cell repertoires in COVID-19 (dated by TCRdb to 2020 to 2021). Library preparation used the immunoSEQ multiplex PCR assay. The clones in this table, taken by TCRdb from immuneACCESS, are in-frame only. Not every clone is retained; where verified, under half of the shortfall comes from an unresolved V gene, and the cause of the rest is unknown. The sample has 35,000 to 45,000 clones on record, 82% of them singletons. About 14% of the sample comes from the top ten. The specimen sequenced was peripheral blood. The receptors shown here come from a human donor in a cohort sampled during active COVID-19.

V is TRBV11-1 and J is TRBJ2-5; 10 positions match TRBD1. CDR1 SGHAT and CDR2 FQDESV come from the germline V gene (reference sequence). The CDR3 sequence is 15 residues long. The V and J ends lost 2 bases and 5 bases, in that order; junction bases with no gene match: 5. The DNA for the CDR3 is TGTGCCAGCAGCTTACATGAGGGACAGGGGGAGACCCAGTACTTC. Its protein is CASSLHEGQGETQYF.

CDR3: CASSQVSRGEQFF. The DNA of the CDR3 is TGTGCCAGCAGCCAAGTTAGCCGTGGTGAGCAGTTCTTC. This rearrangement joins TRBV3-1 (or the pseudogene TRBV3-2) to TRBJ2-1; D is undetermined. The V gene's germline CDR1 is LGHDT and CDR2 YNNKEL (reference sequence). The ends were cut back, 1 base at V and 9 bases at J, with 10 bases in the middle. The CDR3 covers 13 residues.

The rearrangement links TRBV10-1 to TRBJ1-1; TRBD1 aligns across 9 bases. The germline CDR1 and CDR2 sequences are WNHNN and SYGVQD (reference sequence). CDR3 length equals 12 residues. Unmatched junction bases numbered 4, after V lost 4 bases and J lost 10 bases. The CDR3 loop is CASSADRGSAFF. The CDR3 DNA follows: TGCGCCAGCAGTGCGGACAGGGGATCAGCTTTCTTT.

The gene calls are TRBV5-4 and TRBJ1-4; 7 positions match TRBD1. The V segment lost 4 bases and the J segment 6 bases; nucleotides outside the gene matches: 9. CDR1 SGHNT and CDR2 YYREEE come from the germline V gene (reference sequence). This CDR3 has 15 amino acids. Written as DNA, the CDR3 is TGTGCCAGCAGCCCCGACAGGGCACGAGATGAAAAACTGTTTTTT. Protein: CASSPDRARDEKLFF.

The gene calls are TRBV18 and TRBJ2-7, with D unclear. This CDR3 has 11 amino acids. The germline V gene has CDR1 KGHSH and CDR2 LQKENI. The ends were cut back, 4 bases at V and 5 bases at J, with 6 bases in the middle. DNA of the CDR3: TGTGCCAGCTCACGAGGTAACGAGCAGTACTTC. Translated, it gives CASSRGNEQYF.

This clone is a singleton in its sample. The chain joins TRBV5-4 to TRBJ2-7; unclear D gene. Trimming cost V 2 bases and J 3 bases, with 6 bases left between them. The CDR3 covers 12 residues. CDR1 and CDR2 (germline): SGHNT, YYREEE (reference sequence). In DNA form, the CDR3 reads TGTGCCAGCAGCTTTCCAGGCTACGAGCAGTACTTC. Translating it yields CASSFPGYEQYF.

The gene calls are TRBV20-1 and TRBJ1-6; TRBD1 aligns across 8 bases. After removal of 3 bases from V and 7 bases from J, the junction contained 11 bases not matched to a gene. The CDR3 has 16 amino acids. Germline V gene data show CDR1 as DFQATT and CDR2 as SNEGSKA (reference sequence). CDR3 nucleotide sequence: TGCAGTGCTAGTAGCGCCGGACAGGGACTCAATTCACCCCTCCACTTT. This codes for CSASSAGQGLNSPLHF.

V usage is TRBV10-3 and J usage is TRBJ1-1, with 9 bases that match TRBD1. The ends lost 6 bases at V and 6 bases at J; junction bases unmatched: 8. Germline lookup yields CDR1 ENHRY and CDR2 SYGVKD. The CDR3 runs to 14 residues. CDR3 in amino acids: CAIRGQGNEAEAFF. DNA for the CDR3: TGTGCCATCAGGGGACAGGGAAACGAGGCTGAAGCTTTCTTT.

This clone was picked up one time. CDR3 in amino acids: CASSLGGGEDTGELFF. CDR3 sequence (DNA): TGTGCCAGCAGTTTGGGTGGGGGGGAAGATACCGGGGAGCTGTTTTTT. The chain joins TRBV27 to TRBJ2-2; TRBD2 matches 7 bases. The trim removed 3 bases at V and 5 bases at J, leaving 9 bases unmatched. This CDR3 is built from 16 residues. Germline V CDR1 and CDR2: MNHEY, SMNVEV (reference sequence).

V usage is TRBV28 and J usage is TRBJ2-2; D is perhaps TRBD2 (6 bases). The CDR3 runs to 14 residues. Trimming took off 6 bases at V and 6 bases at J, with 14 bases between the two ends. Germline V gene data show CDR1 as MDHEN and CDR2 as SYDVKM. This CDR3 is CASRPGTASGELFF. The CDR3 region has the DNA TGTGCCAGCAGACCCGGGACTGCTTCCGGGGAGCTGTTTTTT.

CDR3 nucleotides: TGTGCCAGCAGCTTAGCAGGGGGCACAGATACGCAGTATTTT. Amino acids: CASSLAGGTDTQYF. V is TRBV11-1 and J is TRBJ2-3, with D perhaps matching TRBD1 (5 bases). The CDR3 consists of 14 residues. Trimming took off 0 bases at V and 1 base at J, with 5 bases between the two ends. Germline V gene sequence: CDR1 SGHAT, CDR2 FQDESV (reference sequence).

This clone turned up a few times. V is TRBV7-9 and J is TRBJ1-2; 11 bases agree with TRBD1. This CDR3 region has 15 residues. J was trimmed by 8 bases and V by 5 bases; bases with no gene match: 10. Per the germline V gene, CDR1 is SEHNR and CDR2 is FQNEAQ (reference sequence). CDR3 nucleotide sequence: TGTGCCAGCAGCCCCCCCGGACAGGGGGCCGTAGGCTACACCTTC. It codes for CASSPPGQGAVGYTF.

This clone was counted between two and nine times. The gene calls are TRBV1 and TRBJ2-1; the table's D call, TRBD2, was not checked against the DNA. TRBV1 is a pseudogene segment. CDR3 length: 13 amino acids. CDR3 in DNA: TGCACCAGCAGCCCCGTGACTAGGGCAGAGGAGTTCTTC. This gives the protein CTSSPVTRAEEFF.

A word on this clone: The junction and the germline gene differ at one end; a read error may be behind it. V gene TRBV4-2 combines with J gene TRBJ2-1, with D maybe TRBD1 (6 bases). This CDR3 has 13 residues. Per germline, CDR1 LGHNA and CDR2 YNFKEQ. In nucleotides, the CDR3 is TGTGCCAGCAGCCAAATCCTAGGGGGAAAAGGGGTCTTC. Translation: CASSQILGGKGVF.

The rearrangement links TRBV6-5 to TRBJ2-5; 7 positions match TRBD2. Trimming took 6 bases from V and 6 from J; bases not matched to a gene: 7. The length of the CDR3 is 13 residues. Germline loops: CDR1 MNHEY, CDR2 SVGAGI. This CDR3 is CASRGEGKKTQYF. Written as DNA, the CDR3 is TGTGCCAGCAGAGGGGAGGGTAAGAAGACCCAGTACTTC.

This chain uses TRBV10-2 with TRBJ2-1, with 10 bases fitting TRBD2. The CDR3 has 13 amino acids. Germline V gives CDR1 WSHSY, CDR2 SAAADI. The V and J ends lost 5 bases and 6 bases, in that order; junction bases with no gene match: 1. The CDR3 DNA reads TGCGCCAGCAGTATAGCGGGAGGCAATGAGCAGTTCTTC. Its protein product is CASSIAGGNEQFF.

The rearrangement joins TRBV7-2 to TRBJ1-3; 9 nucleotides agree with TRBD1. The CDR3 is 16 amino acids. CDR1 SGHTA and CDR2 FQGNSA come from the germline V gene. The junction had 10 bases not matched to a gene; V was cut back by 6 bases and J by 4 bases. CDR3 region: CASRHQTGGWGNTIYF. The CDR3 DNA sequence: TGTGCCAGCAGACATCAAACAGGGGGCTGGGGAAACACCATATATTTT.

The chain is built from TRBV5-4 and TRBJ2-2, with D possibly being TRBD2 (5 bases). This CDR3 spans 17 amino acids. Per the germline V gene, CDR1 is SGHNT and CDR2 is YYREEE (reference sequence). V lost 4 bases, J lost 2 bases, and 18 bases lay in between. Here the CDR3 DNA reads TGTGCCAGCAGCCCCGGGATAGCGCCTATAAACACCGGGGAGCTGTTTTTT. It translates to CASSPGIAPINTGELFF.

The chain carries TRBV6-6 and TRBJ1-2; 7 nucleotides agree with TRBD1. Trimming took 6 bases from V and 4 from J; bases not matched to a gene: 8. CDR1 is MNHNY, CDR2 SVGAGI, per germline (reference sequence). CDR3 length equals 14 residues. CDR3 sequence reads: CASRGPTGLYGYTF. CDR3 bases: TGTGCCAGCAGAGGCCCGACAGGGCTCTATGGCTACACCTTC.

This clone came up a few times. CDR3 in DNA: TGTGCCAGCAGCTTATTTGGGCCTAACACTGAAGCTTTCTTT. Translation gives CASSLFGPNTEAFF. This chain joins TRBV11-2 and TRBJ1-1; D not resolved. V gave up 2 bases and J gave up 2 bases, with 9 bases separating them. Germline CDR1 reads SGHAT; CDR2 reads FQNNGV. There are 14 residues in the CDR3.

The V gene is TRBV30, the J gene TRBJ1-2; no firm D call. The CDR3 length is 13 residues. CDR1 is GTSNPN, CDR2 SVGIG, per germline (reference sequence). V shed 0 bases and J shed 7 bases, with 12 bases lying between them. The CDR3 here is CAWSVTPIGGYTF. The CDR3 DNA reads as TGTGCCTGGAGTGTAACTCCTATCGGTGGCTACACCTTC.

The chain uses TRBV15 and TRBJ2-3, with D maybe TRBD2 (6 bases). CDR3 size: 13 residues. Trimming removed 5 bases at V and 6 bases at J, with 12 bases between. Germline V gives CDR1 LNHNV, CDR2 YYDKDF (reference sequence). The CDR3 here is CATSAGFGDTQYF. CDR3 coding DNA: TGTGCCACCAGCGCGGGGTTCGGCGATACGCAGTATTTT.

This sequence joins TRBV7-2 and TRBJ2-5; TRBD2 agrees at 8 bases. V shed 4 bases, J shed 5 bases, and the junction held 18 bases outside the gene matches. The CDR3 spans 18 residues. In germline, CDR1 is SGHTA, CDR2 FQGNSA. CDR3 residues: CASSSHPIAGYNMETQYF. The CDR3 DNA sequence: TGTGCCAGCAGCTCACACCCCATAGCGGGATATAACATGGAGACCCAGTACTTC.

By share, this clone counts as medium-sized. V is TRBV27 and J is TRBJ2-7; 9 bases are a match to TRBD1. Germline values: CDR1 MNHEY, CDR2 SMNVEV (reference sequence). V lost 5 bases, J lost 3 bases, and 8 bases stayed unmatched. The CDR3 runs to 15 residues. The CDR3 DNA sequence: TGTGCCAGCAGTCCAGACAGGGGGAAGGGCTACGAGCAGTACTTC. Protein: CASSPDRGKGYEQYF.

This clone has a handful of counts. V usage is TRBV7-9 and J usage is TRBJ2-7; D ambiguous. Trimming took 5 bases from V and 10 from J, leaving 18 bases between them. The CDR3 runs 13 residues. Germline CDR1 is SEHNR and CDR2 is FQNEAQ (reference sequence). CDR3 protein: CASSESAVTHQYF. The CDR3 bases are TGTGCCAGCAGCGAATCGGCGGTCACGCATCAGTACTTC.

The gene calls are TRBV5-1 and TRBJ2-3; TRBD2 matches at 10 bases. The CDR3 is 15 residues long. Unmatched junction bases numbered 5, after V lost 4 bases and J lost 3 bases. Per germline, CDR1 SGHRS and CDR2 YFSETQ. As DNA, the CDR3 is TGCGCCAGCAGCAAATCGACTAGCGGGACAGATACGCAGTATTTT. Translation gives CASSKSTSGTDTQYF.

V and J are TRBV19 and TRBJ2-5; 7 bases are shared with TRBD2. Trimming cost V 5 bases and J 3 bases; bases outside gene matches: 9. The germline gives CDR1 LNHDA, CDR2 SQIVND (reference sequence). The CDR3 sequence is 15 residues long. The CDR3 DNA is TGTGCCAGTAGTCCCGCGGAGGCGGGAGAAGAGACCCAGTACTTC. Protein: CASSPAEAGEETQYF.